Below are 5 T cell receptor beta chains sequenced from a single sample in a study of control samples from healthy donors and cancer patients (dated by TCRdb to about 2020). The library relied on the immunoSEQ multiplex PCR assay. The table was pulled from immuneACCESS by TCRdb, which kept in-frame rearrangements only. Such tables lose some clones; where checked, under half of the loss comes from unresolved V genes, and the rest has no known cause. Counted in this sample were about 180,000 clones; around 94% of them appeared once. 1.3% to 1.5% of the sample is taken by the ten largest. The specimen sequenced was blood. The receptors originated from a man aged 25-45 years in good health.

The rearrangement links TRBV4-3 to TRBJ2-7; D is tentatively TRBD1 or TRBD2 (7 bases each). This CDR3 is built from 16 residues. Deletions cut 2 bases from V and 2 bases from J, with 16 bases between. CDR1 is LGHNA and CDR2 is YSLEER in the germline V gene. This CDR3 reads CASSQSGGGNTYEQYF. CDR3 nucleotide sequence: TGCGCCAGCAGCCAATCAGGGGGGGGTAACACCTACGAGCAGTACTTC.

On this clone: This sample includes further DNA sequences coding for the same CDR3. This chain uses TRBV5-1 with TRBJ1-1; 9 nucleotides align to TRBD1. The J segment lost 5 bases and the V segment lost 4 bases, leaving 6 bases of the junction unmatched. Germline CDR1 and CDR2: SGHRS and YFSETQ. The CDR3 is made up of 14 amino acids. The CDR3 protein is CASSPGTGNTEAFF. CDR3 DNA: TGCGCCAGCAGCCCCGGGACAGGGAATACTGAAGCTTTCTTT.

The chain combines TRBV5-4 with TRBJ1-4; no firm D call. Per germline, CDR1 SGHNT and CDR2 YYREEE (reference sequence). The CDR3 length is 16 residues. The V and J ends lost 0 bases and 1 base respectively, with 10 bases between them. For the CDR3, the DNA is TGTGCCAGCAGCTTGGTTGTCGGAGGAACTAATGAAAAACTGTTTTTT. Translation gives CASSLVVGGTNEKLFF.

The V gene is TRBV28, the J gene TRBJ2-7; the D is unclear. V was clipped by 5 bases and J by 0 bases, with 5 bases between them. The germline CDR1 and CDR2 sequences are MDHEN and SYDVKM. This CDR3 region has 12 residues. The CDR3 nucleotides are TGTGCCAGCAGTCTCCTCTCCTACGAGCAGTACTTC. Amino acid sequence: CASSLLSYEQYF. Full variable domain (outside the CDR3, taken from reference TRBV28 and TRBJ2-7): DVKVTQSSRYLVKRTGEKVFLECVQDMDHENMFWYRQDPGLGLRLIYFSYDVKMKEKGDIPEGYSVSREKKERFSLILESASTNQTSMYLCASSLLSYEQYFGPGTRLTVT.

The sample holds one count of this clone. The chain links TRBV7-3 to TRBJ1-3; 8 bases agree with TRBD1. With V trimmed by 8 bases and J by 3 bases, 6 bases remained unmatched. The germline CDR1 and CDR2 sequences are SGHTA and FQGTGA. CDR3 length: 14 amino acids. The CDR3 region has the DNA TGTGCCAGCGGTTTACAGGGGGATGGAAACACCATATATTTT. Its protein is CASGLQGDGNTIYF. Using reference TRBV7-3 and TRBJ1-3 for the parts outside the CDR3, the full variable domain is GAGVSQTPSNKVTEKGKYVELRCDPISGHTALYWYRQSLGQGPEFLIYFQGTGAADDSGLPNDRFFAVRPEGSVSTLKIQRTERGDSAVYLCASGLQGDGNTIYFGEGSWLTVV.